This T cell receptor (beta chain) is from a study of OX40 agonist ivuxolimab in advanced cancers. In the study overall: People who had prior anti-PD-1, anti-PD-L1 or anti-CTLA-4 therapy could take part, and roughly 40% had some. Study-wide results and limits: Both blood CD4+ and CD8+ T cells showed clonal growth by week 6 at 0.1 to 3.0 mg/kg.

The CDR3 is made up of 15 amino acids. Germline V gene data show CDR1 as SGHRS and CDR2 as YFSETQ. Repertoires were generated with immunoSEQ multiplex PCR, while TCRdb's copy carries only in-frame clones and drops some. The sample lists about 50,000 clones, about 88% occurring once. Anyone with autoimmune disease history or systemic immunosuppression was excluded. On this clone itself: The antigen is undetermined. Mismatch with germline at one junction end may stem from a read error. The same CDR3 also results from other DNA sequences found in this sample.

The sample consisted of CD4+ or CD8+ T cells sorted from blood, taken in a trial of the OX40 agonist ivuxolimab. The chain employs TRBV5-1 and TRBJ2-5; D is undetermined. This receptor was obtained from an adult with an advanced solid tumor such as melanoma, head and neck, liver or kidney cancer. CDR3 sequence: CASGFSKEDQETQYF. The CDR3 DNA is TGCGCCAGCGGCTTTAGTAAAGAGGATCAAGAGACCCAGTACTTC. Based on the CDR3 plus reference TRBV5-1 and TRBJ2-5, the full variable domain is KAGVTQTPRYLIKTRGQQVTLSCSPISGHRSVSWYQQTPGQGLQFLFEYFSETQRNKGNFPGRFSGRQFSNSRSEMNVSTLELGDSALYLCASGFSKEDQETQYFGPGTRLLVL.